The 29 T cell receptor beta chains in this list originate from one sample, sequenced in a study of OX40 agonist ivuxolimab in advanced cancers. Sequencing used immunoSEQ multiplex PCR; TCRdb keeps in-frame clones, though not all of them. The table has tens of thousands of clones, approximately 80% seen once. The specimen was CD4+ or CD8+ T cells sorted from blood, collected in a trial of the OX40 agonist ivuxolimab. The receptors here all came from an adult with an advanced solid tumor such as melanoma, head and neck, liver or kidney cancer.

This chain's CDR3 is CASSLVLVESRTQYF. CDR3 sequence (DNA): TGTGCCAGCAGCTTAGTACTGGTAGAGAGTAGAACCCAGTACTTC. The J gene is TRBJ2-5, the V gene TRBV11-2; D call uncertain. The CDR3 loop spans 15 amino acids. Germline V gene data show CDR1 as SGHAT and CDR2 as FQNNGV. V was shortened by 1 base and J by 8 bases, with 17 bases between the two germline ends.

This clone was found once. The rearrangement uses TRBV7-8 and TRBJ2-7; 8 nucleotides align to TRBD2. This CDR3 comprises 14 residues. Per the germline V gene, CDR1 is SGHVS and CDR2 is FQNEAQ. J gave up 4 bases and V 3 bases, and 5 bases lay outside the gene matches. The CDR3: CASSFGGGLYEQYF. The CDR3 nucleotides are TGTGCCAGCAGCTTCGGCGGGGGGCTTTACGAGCAGTACTTC.

The rearrangement links TRBV28 to TRBJ1-1; possibly TRBD1 for D (5 bases). Between the trimmed V and J ends, which lost 5 bases and 6 bases, there was a span of 19 bases. This CDR3 is built from 15 residues. Per the germline V gene, CDR1 is MDHEN and CDR2 is SYDVKM. The CDR3 DNA reads TGTGCCAGCAGTCCCCCGACTAAGGGGACTCCTGAAGCTTTCTTT. Its protein product is CASSPPTKGTPEAFF.

This chain links TRBV27 with TRBJ2-1; 10 bases match TRBD2. The ends lost 2 bases at V and 7 bases at J; junction bases unmatched: 8. Germline loops: CDR1 MNHEY, CDR2 SMNVEV (reference sequence). The CDR3 spans 16 residues. The CDR3: CASSLRLAGATNEQFF. CDR3 bases: TGTGCCAGCAGTTTACGTCTAGCGGGAGCTACTAATGAGCAGTTCTTC.

The rearrangement links TRBV16 to TRBJ2-3, with no clear D. V lost 2 bases to trimming and J lost 0 bases, with 9 bases between them. Germline assignment: CDR1 KGHSY and CDR2 FQNENV. The CDR3 consists of 15 residues. CDR3 nucleotides: TGTGCCAGCAGCCAACGAGGAACTAGCACAGATACGCAGTATTTT. Translating gives CASSQRGTSTDTQYF.

The rearrangement joins TRBV19 to TRBJ1-2, with 7 positions matching TRBD1. V trimming: 6 bases; J trimming: 5 bases; junction bases outside the gene matches: 12. In germline, CDR1 is LNHDA, CDR2 SQIVND (reference sequence). The CDR3 runs to 15 residues. The CDR3 coding sequence is TGTGCCAGTAGAAACACAGGGGCTTCGCGGTATGGCTACACCTTC. Its protein is CASRNTGASRYGYTF.

The V call is TRBV6-5, the J call TRBJ1-1; TRBD1 is a possible D gene (6 bases). CDR1 and CDR2 from the germline V gene are MNHEY and SVGAGI. The V gene lost 4 bases and the J gene lost 5 bases, with 17 bases spanning the gap. CDR3 length: 15 residues. CDR3 DNA: TGTGCCAGCAGTTTAACCCGGACAGATTGGACTGAAGCTTTCTTT. It specifies CASSLTRTDWTEAFF.

This clone was seen only a few times. This rearrangement joins TRBV5-6 to TRBJ2-7; 7 bases are shared with TRBD2. Per the germline V gene, CDR1 is SGHDT and CDR2 is YYEEEE. The CDR3 runs 16 residues. J was trimmed by 9 bases and V by 0 bases; bases with no gene match: 15. CDR3 sequence reads: CASSLGETSTWGPQYF. CDR3 DNA: TGTGCCAGCAGCTTGGGGGAGACTAGCACGTGGGGACCGCAGTACTTC. Full variable domain (outside the CDR3, taken from reference TRBV5-6 and TRBJ2-7): DAGVTQSPTHLIKTRGQQVTLRCSPKSGHDTVSWYQQALGQGPQFIFQYYEEEERQRGNFPDRFSGHQFPNYSSELNVNALLLGDSALYLCASSLGETSTWGPQYFGPGTRLTVT.

V is TRBV30 and J is TRBJ2-7, with TRBD2 matching 13 bases. The CDR3 sequence is 13 residues long. After removal of 5 bases from V and 7 bases from J, the junction contained 5 bases not matched to a gene. CDR1 and CDR2 from the germline V gene are GTSNPN and SVGIG (reference sequence). The CDR3 reads CAWGLAGAREQYF. DNA of the CDR3: TGTGCCTGGGGACTAGCGGGAGCTCGGGAGCAGTACTTC.

This clone was recorded many times. The genes are TRBV27 and TRBJ2-4; TRBD1 is a possible D gene (5 bases). The CDR3 has 14 residues. The V and J ends lost 2 bases and 9 bases respectively, with 14 bases between them. Germline values: CDR1 MNHEY, CDR2 SMNVEV (reference sequence). CDR3 nucleotide sequence: TGTGCCAGCAGTTTACGGTCAGTCCAGGGCATTCAGTACTTC. Translation: CASSLRSVQGIQYF.

The CDR3 region is CASSLRVGSTGELFF. CDR3 sequence (DNA): TGTGCCAGCAGCTTAAGGGTGGGGAGTACCGGGGAGCTGTTTTTT. The gene calls are TRBV7-2 and TRBJ2-2, with a possible D match to TRBD2 (5 bases). The CDR3 has 15 residues. Trimming took 2 bases from V and 5 from J, leaving 12 bases between them. Germline V CDR1 and CDR2: SGHTA, FQGNSA.

The rearrangement links TRBV2 to TRBJ2-2; no firm D call. The CDR3 covers 14 residues. Trimming removed 4 bases at V and 1 base at J, with 7 bases between. Germline loops: CDR1 SNHLY, CDR2 FYNNEI. The CDR3 protein is CASSARRNTGELFF. CDR3 nucleotide sequence: TGTGCCAGCAGTGCCCGGCGGAACACCGGGGAGCTGTTTTTT.

V and J are TRBV6-5 and TRBJ1-2; D remains unclear. Germline V gene lookup returns CDR1 MNHEY and CDR2 SVGAGI. V gave up 6 bases and J gave up 4 bases, with 15 bases separating them. The CDR3 has 14 residues. Here the CDR3 reads CASSPQRWAYGYTF. DNA for the CDR3: TGTGCCAGCAGCCCACAGAGGTGGGCCTATGGCTACACCTTC.

The rearrangement links TRBV28 to TRBJ1-1; TRBD1 is a possible D gene (6 bases). V shed 7 bases and J shed 1 base, with 16 bases lying between them. This CDR3 spans 15 amino acids. The germline gives CDR1 MDHEN, CDR2 SYDVKM. CDR3: CASTSRGAGNTEAFF. The DNA for the CDR3 is TGTGCCAGCACCTCTAGGGGGGCAGGGAACACTGAAGCTTTCTTT. Filled out from reference TRBV28 and TRBJ1-1, the complete variable domain reads DVKVTQSSRYLVKRTGEKVFLECVQDMDHENMFWYRQDPGLGLRLIYFSYDVKMKEKGDIPEGYSVSREKKERFSLILESASTNQTSMYLCASTSRGAGNTEAFFGQGTRLTVV.

The chain joins TRBV30 to TRBJ2-1, with a tentative D call TRBD1 (6 bases). Germline CDR1 GTSNPN, CDR2 SVGIG (reference sequence). The CDR3 is 11 residues long. Trimming removed 0 bases from V and 10 bases from J, with 7 bases in between. CDR3 DNA: TGTGCCTGGAGTGTAACAGGGGAGCAGTTCTTC. Its translation: CAWSVTGEQFF.

The J gene is TRBJ2-2, the V gene TRBV9; perhaps TRBD2 as D (6 bases). This CDR3 spans 17 amino acids. Germline lookup yields CDR1 SGDLS and CDR2 YYNGEE. V lost 0 bases to trimming and J lost 4 bases, with 16 bases between them. The CDR3 nucleotides are TGTGCCAGCAGCGTAGGGCAGGAGGGGACGGCCACCGGGGAGCTGTTTTTT. It specifies CASSVGQEGTATGELFF. The entire variable domain, with the rest obtained from reference TRBV9 and TRBJ2-2, is as follows: DSGVTQTPKHLITATGQRVTLRCSPRSGDLSVYWYQQSLDQGLQFLIQYYNGEERAKGNILERFSAQQFPDLHSELNLSSLELGDSALYFCASSVGQEGTATGELFFGEGSRLTVL.

This clone was seen more than once but under ten times. This chain connects TRBV7-9 to TRBJ1-2; D is uncertain. Germline lookup yields CDR1 SEHNR and CDR2 FQNEAQ (reference sequence). V dropped 4 bases and J dropped 11 bases, with 20 bases sitting between them. The CDR3 is 14 residues long. The CDR3: CASSSTSPLGSYTF. DNA for the CDR3: TGTGCCAGCAGCTCTACCTCTCCTCTAGGAAGTTACACCTTC.

The V and J genes are TRBV6-5 and TRBJ1-2; 12 positions agree with TRBD1. The CDR3 totals 14 residues. Trimming took 8 bases from V and 8 from J; bases not matched to a gene: 9. Germline V gene sequence: CDR1 MNHEY, CDR2 SVGAGI. The CDR3 here is CASAGTGGGRGYTF. In DNA form, the CDR3 reads TGTGCCAGCGCCGGGACAGGGGGCGGGAGGGGCTACACCTTC.

The V gene is TRBV9, the J gene TRBJ2-5; 9 bases align to TRBD2. Unmatched junction bases numbered 9, after V lost 0 bases and J lost 9 bases. In germline, CDR1 is SGDLS, CDR2 YYNGEE. CDR3 length: 15 amino acids. The CDR3 region is CASSVAGRGGVAQYF. The CDR3 region has the DNA TGTGCCAGCAGCGTAGCTGGGCGGGGGGGGGTGGCCCAGTACTTC.

The CDR3 DNA reads TGTGCCAGCAGCGGGGGAGCGGGCCCCCAAGAGACCCAGTACTTC. Residues: CASSGGAGPQETQYF. The chain is built from TRBV5-4 and TRBJ2-5, with D perhaps TRBD2 (6 bases). The V and J ends lost 4 bases and 1 base respectively, with 14 bases between them. CDR1 is SGHNT, CDR2 YYREEE, per germline (reference sequence). The CDR3 consists of 15 residues.

The chain has TRBV27 and TRBJ2-6, with 7 bases aligning to TRBD1. J gave up 3 bases and V 2 bases, and 10 bases lay outside the gene matches. This CDR3 comprises 18 residues. Germline CDR1 reads MNHEY; CDR2 reads SMNVEV (reference sequence). The CDR3 DNA reads as TGTGCCAGCAGTTTACGATACACAGGGGCGGGTGGGGCCAACGTCCTGACTTTC. This sequence encodes CASSLRYTGAGGANVLTF.

The chain links TRBV25-1 to TRBJ2-4; TRBD2 matches at 7 bases. The V gene end was trimmed by 3 bases and the J gene end by 4 bases; junction bases not matched to a gene: 9. Germline V gene lookup returns CDR1 MGHDK and CDR2 SYGVNS. CDR3 length: 16 amino acids. The CDR3 protein is CASSEGRASGKNIQYF. The DNA for the CDR3 is TGTGCCAGCAGTGAGGGGAGGGCTAGCGGTAAAAACATTCAGTACTTC.

This clone was found once. The chain has TRBV2 and TRBJ2-3; a weak D match, TRBD2 (6 bases). The CDR3 totals 15 residues. The germline V gene has CDR1 SNHLY and CDR2 FYNNEI. V gave up 3 bases and J gave up 5 bases, with 15 bases separating them. CDR3 residues: CASSEEGPAGDTQYF. The CDR3 bases are TGTGCCAGCAGTGAGGAGGGCCCCGCGGGAGATACGCAGTATTTT.

V gene TRBV28 combines with J gene TRBJ1-5; no clear D gene. Germline V gene data show CDR1 as MDHEN and CDR2 as SYDVKM. The CDR3 loop spans 13 amino acids. Trimming shortened V by 6 bases and J by 1 base, and 7 bases separated the two germline ends. The CDR3 loop reads CASSFGSNQPQHF. Here the CDR3 DNA reads TGTGCCAGCAGCTTCGGAAGCAATCAGCCCCAGCATTTT.

This sequence joins TRBV28 and TRBJ1-1; possibly TRBD1 for D (5 bases). This CDR3 contains 12 residues. CDR1 and CDR2 (germline): MDHEN, SYDVKM. V lost 8 bases and J lost 13, with 20 bases in between. The CDR3 DNA sequence: TGTGCCAGCCGAGGGGAACGGGTGGAGGGTTTCTTT. Protein sequence: CASRGERVEGFF.

This clone appeared a single time. V is TRBV11-2 and J is TRBJ2-4, with 10 positions matching TRBD1. V was pared by 1 base and J by 1 base, with 10 bases of the junction left unmatched. CDR1 and CDR2 (germline): SGHAT, FQNNGV. The CDR3 length is 19 residues. The CDR3 bases are TGTGCCAGCAGCTTAGTTGGGACAGGGGTTGTCAATGCCAAAAACATTCAGTACTTC. Residues: CASSLVGTGVVNAKNIQYF.

The V call is TRBV11-3, the J call TRBJ1-3; maybe TRBD1 (5 bases). The V gene lost 3 bases and the J gene lost 3 bases, with 12 bases spanning the gap. The CDR3 totals 15 residues. CDR1 and CDR2 (germline): SGHNT, YENEEA. The DNA of the CDR3 is TGTGCCAGCAGCTTGGGGACCTCGGATGGAAACACCATATATTTT. This codes for CASSLGTSDGNTIYF.

The gene calls are TRBV18 and TRBJ2-7, with TRBD1 matching over 8 bases. This CDR3 region has 18 residues. The ends lost 5 bases at V and 0 bases at J; junction bases unmatched: 15. Germline V lookup: CDR1 KGHSH, CDR2 LQKENI. The CDR3 DNA sequence: TGTGCCAGCTCAAGCACATCCGGGACAGGAAAAGACTCCTACGAGCAGTACTTC. Encoded protein: CASSSTSGTGKDSYEQYF. The full variable domain, its missing parts supplied by reference TRBV18 and TRBJ2-7, is NAGVMQNPRHLVRRRGQEARLRCSPMKGHSHVYWYRQLPEEGLKFMVYLQKENIIDESGMPKERFSAEFPKEGPSILRIQQVVRGDSAAYFCASSSTSGTGKDSYEQYFGPGTRLTVT.

The J gene is TRBJ1-3, the V gene TRBV7-2; weak D call: TRBD1 (6 bases). Deletions cut 3 bases from V and 3 bases from J, with 9 bases between. CDR3 size: 14 residues. Germline values: CDR1 SGHTA, CDR2 FQGNSA. The CDR3 DNA follows: TGTGCCAGCAGCTTCCCGGACAGTGGAAACACCATATATTTT. Its protein is CASSFPDSGNTIYF.